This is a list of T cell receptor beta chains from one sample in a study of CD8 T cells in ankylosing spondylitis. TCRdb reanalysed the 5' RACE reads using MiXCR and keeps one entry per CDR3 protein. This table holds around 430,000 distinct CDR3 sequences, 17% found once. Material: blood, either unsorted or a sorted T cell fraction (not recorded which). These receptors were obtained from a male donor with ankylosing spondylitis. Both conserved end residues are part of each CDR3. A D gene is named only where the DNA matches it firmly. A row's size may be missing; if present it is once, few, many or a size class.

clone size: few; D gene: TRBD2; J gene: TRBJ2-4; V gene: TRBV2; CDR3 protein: CASSEGLAEAKNIQYF; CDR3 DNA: TGTGCCAGCAGTGAAGGACTAGCGGAAGCCAAAAACATTCAGTACTTC
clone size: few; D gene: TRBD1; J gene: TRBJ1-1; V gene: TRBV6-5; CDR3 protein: CASSSQGMGAEAFF; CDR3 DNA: TGTGCCAGCAGTTCACAGGGGATGGGGGCTGAAGCTTTCTTT
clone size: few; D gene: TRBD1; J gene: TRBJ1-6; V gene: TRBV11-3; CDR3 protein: CASSVDRGNYNSPLHF; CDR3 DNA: TGTGCCAGCAGCGTGGACAGGGGAAATTATAATTCACCCCTCCACTTT
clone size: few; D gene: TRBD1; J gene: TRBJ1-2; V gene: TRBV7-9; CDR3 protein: CASSSTGGLGLNYGYTF; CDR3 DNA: TGTGCCAGCAGTTCAACAGGGGGCCTAGGGCTTAACTATGGCTACACCTTC
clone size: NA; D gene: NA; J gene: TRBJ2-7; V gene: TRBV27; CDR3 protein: CASRHPRDSYEQYF; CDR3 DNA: TGTGCCAGCCGCCACCCGAGGGACTCCTACGAGCAGTACTTC
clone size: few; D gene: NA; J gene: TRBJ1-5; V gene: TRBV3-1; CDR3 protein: CASSQTSGHKSQPQHF; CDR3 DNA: TGTGCCAGCAGCCAAACGAGCGGGCACAAAAGTCAGCCCCAGCATTTT
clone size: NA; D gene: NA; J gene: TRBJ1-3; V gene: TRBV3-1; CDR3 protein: CASSQGSAGPSGNTIYF; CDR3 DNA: TGTGCCAGCAGCCAAGGTAGCGCAGGGCCCTCTGGAAACACCATATATTTT
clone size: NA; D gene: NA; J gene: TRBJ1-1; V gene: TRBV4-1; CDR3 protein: CASSRRAGGTEAFF; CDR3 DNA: TGCGCCAGCAGCCGGAGAGCCGGAGGAACTGAAGCTTTCTTT
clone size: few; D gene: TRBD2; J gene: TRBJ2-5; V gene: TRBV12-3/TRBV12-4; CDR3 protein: CASSLRGSAGGTQYF; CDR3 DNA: TGTGCCAGCAGTTTACGCGGGTCGGCGGGGGGGACCCAGTACTTC
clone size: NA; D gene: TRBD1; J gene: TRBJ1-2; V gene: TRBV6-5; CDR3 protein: CASSYSRGRYYGYTF; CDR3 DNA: TGTGCCAGCAGTTACTCCAGGGGGCGATACTATGGCTACACCTTC
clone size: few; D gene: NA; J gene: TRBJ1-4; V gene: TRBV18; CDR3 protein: CASSPPGEPNEKLFF; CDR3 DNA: TGTGCCAGCTCACCACCCGGGGAGCCTAATGAAAAACTGTTTTTT
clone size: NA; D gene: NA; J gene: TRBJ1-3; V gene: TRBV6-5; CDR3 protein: CASSYGDDSASGNTIYF; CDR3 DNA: TGTGCCAGCAGTTACGGCGATGACTCTGCCTCTGGAAACACCATATATTTT
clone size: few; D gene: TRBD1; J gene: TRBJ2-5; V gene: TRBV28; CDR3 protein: CASSPGTGLQETQYF; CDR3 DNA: TGTGCCAGCAGCCCCGGGACAGGCCTCCAAGAGACCCAGTACTTC
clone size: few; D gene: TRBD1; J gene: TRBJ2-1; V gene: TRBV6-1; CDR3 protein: CASTKTGSNEQFF; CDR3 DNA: TGTGCCAGCACTAAGACAGGGTCCAATGAGCAGTTCTTC
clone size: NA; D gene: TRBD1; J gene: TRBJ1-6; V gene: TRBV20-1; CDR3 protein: CSAPLGDRGVTSPLHF; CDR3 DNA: TGCAGTGCTCCACTCGGGGACAGGGGGGTTACTTCACCCCTCCACTTT
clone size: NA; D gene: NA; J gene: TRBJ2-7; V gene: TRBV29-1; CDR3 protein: CSVESHLEQYF; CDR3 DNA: TGCAGCGTTGAATCTCATTTAGAGCAGTACTTC
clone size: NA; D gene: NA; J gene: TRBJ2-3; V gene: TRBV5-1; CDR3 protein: CASSSQRLTDTQYF; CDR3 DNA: TGCGCCAGCAGCTCACAGCGACTCACAGATACGCAGTATTTT